A single sample is the source of the 20 T cell receptor beta chains below, sequenced in a study of CD8+CD57+ T cells in acquired aplastic anemia. TCR beta VDJ and CDR3 profiling used genomic DNA as template. TCRdb ran MiXCR on the reads and lists one entry per CDR3 protein. The sample contains 300,000 or so distinct CDR3 sequences, approximately 58% of which appear only once. Sequenced patients had shown CD8+CD57+ cell expansion by flow cytometry. What was sequenced was sorted CD4+, CD8+, or CD8+CD57+ T cells (not recorded which) from PBMCs. The receptors were sampled from a human donor with aplastic anemia.

The genes are TRBV20-1 and TRBJ2-3; TRBD2 agrees at 8 bases. CDR1 is DFQATT, CDR2 SNEGSKA, per germline (reference sequence). The J segment lost 1 base and the V segment lost 5 bases, leaving 8 bases of the junction unmatched. This CDR3 is 15 amino acids long. CDR3 nucleotides: TGCAGTGCTCGGATAGCGGGACTACGCACAGATACGCAGTATTTT. Protein: CSARIAGLRTDTQYF.

The chain recombines TRBV12-3 or TRBV12-4 with TRBJ1-4; 10 positions agree with TRBD1. Losses at the gene ends were 6 bases for V and 5 bases for J; bases not matched to a gene: 9. This CDR3 contains 16 residues. CDR3 amino acids: CASRRTGGPVNEKLFF. The CDR3 DNA sequence: TGTGCCAGCAGACGGACAGGGGGGCCGGTAAATGAAAAACTGTTTTTT.

V usage is TRBV3-1 and J usage is TRBJ2-7, with no clear D. This CDR3 has 13 residues. V lost 4 bases to trimming and J lost 10 bases, with 17 bases between them. Germline V gene lookup returns CDR1 LGHDT and CDR2 YNNKEL (reference sequence). The chain's CDR3 is CASSPIGNGEQYF. In DNA, the CDR3 is TGTGCCAGCAGCCCGATTGGGAACGGTGAACAGTACTTC.

This sequence joins TRBV27 and TRBJ2-1; the D call may be TRBD1 or TRBD2 (5 bases each). The CDR3 consists of 15 residues. In germline, CDR1 is MNHEY, CDR2 SMNVEV (reference sequence). Trimming took 4 bases from V and 7 from J, leaving 17 bases between them. CDR3 coding DNA: TGTGCCAGCAGTTCATATAAGAACGAGGGGAATGAGCAGTTCTTC. Translated, it gives CASSSYKNEGNEQFF.

This clonotype was seen only once. The gene calls are TRBV2 and TRBJ2-2; 7 nucleotides match TRBD2. The CDR3 runs 17 residues. The V gene end was trimmed by 2 bases and the J gene end by 4 bases; junction bases not matched to a gene: 10. Germline loops: CDR1 SNHLY, CDR2 FYNNEI. The CDR3 spells CASSELASGILTGELFF. For the CDR3, the DNA is TGTGCCAGCAGTGAATTGGCTAGCGGTATCCTCACCGGGGAGCTGTTTTTT. Looking up the rest from reference TRBV2 and TRBJ2-2 gives the full variable domain: EPEVTQTPSHQVTQMGQEVILRCVPISNHLYFYWYRQILGQKVEFLVSFYNNEISEKSEIFDDQFSVERPDGSNFTLKIRSTKLEDSAMYFCASSELASGILTGELFFGEGSRLTVL.

This chain uses TRBV15 with TRBJ1-1, with D unresolved. The CDR3 is 12 residues long. Per the germline V gene, CDR1 is LNHNV and CDR2 is YYDKDF (reference sequence). V lost 0 bases and J lost 6, with 5 bases in between. The CDR3 is CATSRDWAEAFF. The CDR3 nucleotides are TGTGCCACCAGCAGAGATTGGGCTGAAGCTTTCTTT.

The chain carries TRBV7-9 and TRBJ2-6, with D tentatively TRBD1 or TRBD2 (5 bases each). Germline CDR1 reads SEHNR; CDR2 reads FQNEAQ (reference sequence). V was cut by 6 bases and J by 0 bases, with 18 bases left in between. There are 18 residues in the CDR3. Here the CDR3 reads CASRRDGREHSGANVLTF. In nucleotides, the CDR3 is TGTGCCAGCAGGAGGGACGGCAGGGAACACTCTGGGGCCAACGTCCTGACTTTC.

The V call is TRBV7-9, the J call TRBJ2-5, with D hard to call. V dropped 0 bases and J dropped 1 base, with 9 bases sitting between them. In germline, CDR1 is SEHNR, CDR2 FQNEAQ (reference sequence). This CDR3 comprises 15 residues. The CDR3 coding sequence is TGTGCCAGCAGCTTAGCTGTACGGCTCCAAGAGACCCAGTACTTC. Encoded protein: CASSLAVRLQETQYF.

This clonotype has more than one count but fewer than ten. The gene calls are TRBV7-9 and TRBJ1-2; no definite D call. Germline CDR1 and CDR2: SEHNR and FQNEAQ (reference sequence). The CDR3 totals 15 residues. Trimming removed 3 bases at V and 8 bases at J, with 19 bases between. This CDR3 is CASSFAGPGFSGYTF. The CDR3 DNA reads TGTGCCAGCAGCTTCGCTGGCCCAGGATTCAGCGGCTACACCTTC.

This clonotype was observed many times. For the CDR3, the DNA is TGTGCCAGCTCACCCGAGAGGGCCGGGGAGCTGTTTTTT. As protein: CASSPERAGELFF. The chain joins TRBV18 to TRBJ2-2, with D perhaps matching TRBD2 (5 bases). Germline loops: CDR1 KGHSH, CDR2 LQKENI. This CDR3 has 13 amino acids. The V end was cut by 3 bases, the J end by 6 bases, with 8 bases between.

This clonotype came up many times. This chain connects TRBV5-8 to TRBJ1-2; 10 bases line up with TRBD1. J was trimmed by 7 bases and V by 4 bases; bases with no gene match: 10. The germline V gene encodes CDR1 SGHTS and CDR2 YDEGEE. CDR3 length equals 15 residues. As DNA, the CDR3 is TGTGCCAGCAGCCCGGAACCGGGACAGGGGTTTGGCTACACCTTC. Amino acids: CASSPEPGQGFGYTF.

The sample holds one count of this clonotype. V gene TRBV7-2 combines with J gene TRBJ1-5; D is possibly TRBD1 (6 bases). The germline V gene encodes CDR1 SGHTA and CDR2 FQGNSA. The CDR3 is 14 amino acids. The ends were cut back, 3 bases at V and 6 bases at J, with 12 bases in the middle. DNA for the CDR3: TGTGCCAGCAGCTTGACGGGGGGCAGTCAGCCCCAGCATTTT. It yields the protein CASSLTGGSQPQHF.

Concerning this clonotype: This may stem from a read error, because a much larger clone lies one nucleotide away. The chain uses TRBV5-4 and TRBJ2-1; the D gene is possibly TRBD2 (5 bases). The germline V gene encodes CDR1 SGHNT and CDR2 YYREEE (reference sequence). The CDR3 is 16 residues long. Trimming pared 0 bases from V and 5 bases from J, leaving 15 bases between. The CDR3 DNA is TGTGCCAGCAGCTTGGGTGCGGCTAGCCCCGACAATGAGCAGTTCTTC. Residues: CASSLGAASPDNEQFF.

The V and J genes are TRBV5-6 and TRBJ2-7; no firm D call. Trimming removed 0 bases at V and 10 bases at J, with 8 bases between. This CDR3 region has 11 residues. CDR1 and CDR2 (germline): SGHDT, YYEEEE. The CDR3 is CASSLGRRQYF. The DNA for the CDR3 is TGTGCCAGCAGCTTGGGACGTCGACAGTACTTC.

This clonotype was seen repeatedly, ten times or more. The CDR3 protein is CSAPKDSSANEKLFF. The CDR3 DNA is TGCAGTGCTCCAAAAGACAGTAGCGCCAATGAAAAACTGTTTTTT. The chain has TRBV20-1 and TRBJ1-4; D might be TRBD1 (5 bases). V was pared by 5 bases and J by 5 bases, with 18 bases between. In germline, CDR1 is DFQATT, CDR2 SNEGSKA (reference sequence). The CDR3 has 15 amino acids.

This chain connects TRBV2 to TRBJ2-5; a possible D gene is TRBD1 (5 bases). With 6 bases removed from V and 1 base from J, the gap between germline ends came to 12 bases. Germline-derived CDR1 and CDR2 are SNHLY and FYNNEI. The CDR3 totals 14 residues. CDR3 in DNA: TGTGCCAGCAGGCCCCCGACAGCCCAAGAGACCCAGTACTTC. Its protein is CASRPPTAQETQYF.

The gene calls are TRBV5-1 and TRBJ1-2, with 9 bases that match TRBD1. Germline V CDR1 and CDR2: SGHRS, YFSETQ. The CDR3 consists of 15 residues. V lost 1 base, J lost 4 bases, and 5 bases stayed unmatched. DNA for the CDR3: TGCGCCAGCAGCTTGACGGGACAGGGCATCTATGGCTACACCTTC. The encoded protein is CASSLTGQGIYGYTF.

The chain is built from TRBV7-2 and TRBJ2-7, with D hard to call. Germline CDR1 is SGHTA and CDR2 is FQGNSA. The CDR3 is made up of 14 amino acids. V lost 5 bases and J 6 bases, leaving 17 bases between the germline ends. CDR3 region: CASSPGTGWGEQYF. As DNA, the CDR3 is TGTGCCAGCAGCCCCGGTACGGGCTGGGGCGAGCAGTACTTC.

The chain has TRBV19 and TRBJ1-2; D perhaps matches TRBD1 (6 bases). Trimming took 7 bases from V and 7 from J, leaving 16 bases between them. Per the germline V gene, CDR1 is LNHDA and CDR2 is SQIVND (reference sequence). There are 13 residues in the CDR3. CDR3 amino acids: CASNLGGLGGYTF. DNA for the CDR3: TGTGCCAGTAACCTCGGGGGCTTGGGTGGCTACACCTTC.

The chain recombines TRBV7-6 with TRBJ2-7; the D gene is possibly TRBD1 (6 bases). Trimming stripped 5 bases from V and 4 bases from J, with 21 bases between. CDR1 and CDR2 (germline): SGHVS, FNYEAQ. This CDR3 contains 16 residues. CDR3 DNA sequence: TGTGCCAGCAGCACACTCGGGACAAAGGGGAATTACGAGCAGTACTTC. Amino acids: CASSTLGTKGNYEQYF.